These 26 T cell receptor beta chains came from one sample sequenced in a study of T cells in Graves' hyperthyroidism and ophthalmopathy. Amplified TCR beta CDR3 regions derived from RNA transcripts. With the HTBI primer set, the TCR CDR3 went through a first round of RT-PCR. TCRdb passed the multiplex PCR reads through MiXCR, listing each CDR3 protein once. The data contain hundreds of thousands of distinct CDR3 sequences, around 24% of them singletons. The sample taken for sequencing was blood. Receptor source: a woman under 40 with Graves' ophthalmopathy.

This clonotype was picked up many times. The V and J genes are TRBV11-2 and TRBJ1-2; tentatively, D is TRBD1 (5 bases). The V end lost 1 base, the J end lost 0 bases, and 12 bases lay between the germline ends. Per germline, CDR1 SGHAT and CDR2 FQNNGV. This CDR3 has 16 amino acids. The CDR3 DNA reads TGTGCCAGCAGCTTAGTGGGGGGACCCACTAACTATGGCTACACCTTC. Translated, it gives CASSLVGGPTNYGYTF.

The chain uses TRBV19 and TRBJ2-7; 10 bases agree with TRBD1. This CDR3 region has 15 residues. Germline V gives CDR1 LNHDA, CDR2 SQIVND (reference sequence). V shed 0 bases, J shed 3 bases, and the junction held 2 bases outside the gene matches. The CDR3 region has the DNA TGTGCCAGTAGTATAGATTGGGACAGGGGCTACGAGCAGTACTTC. Translating gives CASSIDWDRGYEQYF. Filled out from reference TRBV19 and TRBJ2-7, the complete variable domain reads DGGITQSPKYLFRKEGQNVTLSCEQNLNHDAMYWYRQDPGQGLRLIYYSQIVNDFQKGDIAEGYSVSREKKESFPLTVTSAQKNPTAFYLCASSIDWDRGYEQYFGPGTRLTVT.

V and J are TRBV20-1 and TRBJ2-5; 8 bases map to TRBD1. The CDR3 totals 16 residues. Germline loops: CDR1 DFQATT, CDR2 SNEGSKA (reference sequence). J was trimmed by 4 bases and V by 0 bases; bases with no gene match: 10. DNA for the CDR3: TGCAGTGCTAGAGATTGGTCAGGGGGCATGAGAGAGACCCAGTACTTC. Translating gives CSARDWSGGMRETQYF.

This clonotype was seen repeatedly, ten times or more. A much larger clonotype is one base distant, so this may be a read error. The rearrangement joins TRBV6-2 or TRBV6-3 to TRBJ2-7; 7 bases line up with TRBD1. V shed 10 bases and J 7 bases; nucleotides not matched to a gene: 19. CDR1 is MNHEY, CDR2 SVGEGT, per germline. This CDR3 region has 15 residues. The CDR3 nucleotides read TGTGCCACCTTAGCCGACAGGGAACTTCTTAGGGAGCAGTACTTC. Translated: CATLADRELLREQYF.

This clonotype appeared many times. The gene calls are TRBV19 and TRBJ2-7, with D possibly matching TRBD1 (6 bases). Trimming took 6 bases from V and 3 from J, leaving 18 bases between them. CDR3 length: 15 amino acids. Per the germline V gene, CDR1 is LNHDA and CDR2 is SQIVND (reference sequence). This chain's CDR3 is CASSPDLDRVYEQYF. CDR3 in DNA: TGTGCCAGTAGCCCTGACCTGGACAGAGTCTACGAGCAGTACTTC.

V and J are TRBV27 and TRBJ1-5; no clear D gene. The germline gives CDR1 MNHEY, CDR2 SMNVEV (reference sequence). The V end lost 2 bases, the J end lost 0 bases, and 8 bases lay between the germline ends. The CDR3 sequence is 15 residues long. The CDR3 sequence: CASSLATDSNQPQHF. For the CDR3, the DNA is TGTGCCAGCAGTTTAGCGACGGATAGCAATCAGCCCCAGCATTTT.

At least ten counts were recorded for this clonotype. This chain uses TRBV6-1 with TRBJ1-5, with 10 bases that match TRBD1. CDR1 MNHNS and CDR2 SASEGT come from the germline V gene. CDR3 size: 13 residues. The junction had 3 bases not matched to a gene; V was cut back by 8 bases and J by 5 bases. The CDR3 nucleotides read TGTGCCAGCGGGACAGGGGTCCATCAGCCCCAGCATTTT. This gives the protein CASGTGVHQPQHF.

This clonotype was recorded a few times. The chain combines TRBV6-1 with TRBJ2-5, with 10 bases identical to TRBD1. Unmatched junction bases numbered 10, after V lost 5 bases and J lost 4 bases. Looked up from germline, CDR1 is MNHNS and CDR2 is SASEGT. This CDR3 has 16 amino acids. For the CDR3, the DNA is TGTGCCAGCAGTACCTTCCGGGACAGGGGACCAGAGACCCAGTACTTC. Translating gives CASSTFRDRGPETQYF.

This clonotype was recorded a few times. J is TRBJ2-7 and V is TRBV11-2; 15 bases agree with TRBD2. Looked up from germline, CDR1 is SGHAT and CDR2 is FQNNGV. After removal of 4 bases from V and 6 bases from J, the junction contained 10 bases not matched to a gene. This CDR3 contains 17 residues. The CDR3 here is CASSSGGLAGGFGEQYF. CDR3 coding DNA: TGTGCCAGCAGCTCAGGGGGACTAGCGGGAGGATTCGGCGAGCAGTACTTC.

This clonotype was picked up many times. This sequence joins TRBV28 and TRBJ1-1; D uncertain. The CDR3 consists of 12 residues. Germline-derived CDR1 and CDR2 are MDHEN and SYDVKM. V was cut by 8 bases and J by 3 bases, with 10 bases left in between. CDR3 region: CASSYGDTEAFF. The CDR3 DNA follows: TGTGCCAGCTCCTACGGAGACACTGAAGCTTTCTTT.

The genes are TRBV6-1 and TRBJ2-4, with D maybe TRBD1 (6 bases). V lost 8 bases, J lost 0 bases, and 14 bases lay in between. From germline, CDR1 is MNHNS and CDR2 SASEGT. The CDR3 sequence is 15 residues long. This chain's CDR3 is CASGDGQLAKNIQYF. CDR3 nucleotides: TGTGCCAGCGGGGACGGACAGCTAGCCAAAAACATTCAGTACTTC.

V and J are TRBV19 and TRBJ1-2; D is undetermined. From germline, CDR1 is LNHDA and CDR2 SQIVND (reference sequence). The CDR3 runs 13 residues. V was cut by 8 bases and J by 6 bases, with 16 bases left in between. In DNA, the CDR3 is TGTGCCAGTTCGGGGAGCCCGGCGGATGGCTACACCTTC. Its protein product is CASSGSPADGYTF.

This sequence joins TRBV9 and TRBJ1-2; tentatively, D is TRBD1 (6 bases). CDR3 length equals 14 residues. Germline lookup yields CDR1 SGDLS and CDR2 YYNGEE. V was cut by 3 bases and J by 2 bases, with 11 bases left in between. DNA for the CDR3: TGTGCCAGCAGCGCGGACAGTCAAAACTATGGCTACACCTTC. It specifies CASSADSQNYGYTF.

In this sample, this clonotype turned up many times. This chain links TRBV15 with TRBJ2-7; D possibly corresponds to TRBD2 (7 bases). The germline CDR1 and CDR2 sequences are LNHNV and YYDKDF (reference sequence). This CDR3 comprises 15 residues. Trimming cost V 4 bases and J 3 bases, with 16 bases left between them. The CDR3 coding sequence is TGTGCCACCAGCAAACCACAGGGAGGGGACTACGAGCAGTACTTC. Residues: CATSKPQGGDYEQYF.

This clonotype was seen a few times. Lacking the conserved final phenylalanine or tryptophan, this CDR3 likely reflects a read error. This chain links TRBV28 with TRBJ1-1; 9 bases match TRBD1. V gave up 10 bases and J gave up 2 bases; unmatched junction bases: 5. Looked up from germline, CDR1 is MDHEN and CDR2 is SYDVKM. CDR3 length: 13 amino acids. CDR3 in amino acids: CATGTGSNTEAFV. The CDR3 DNA reads as TGTGCCACCGGGACAGGGTCAAACACTGAAGCTTTCGTT.

This clonotype was seen ten or more times. V and J are TRBV7-2 and TRBJ2-7, with 11 bases lining up with TRBD1. The germline gives CDR1 SGHTA, CDR2 FQGNSA. V shed 1 base and J 5 bases; nucleotides not matched to a gene: 1. The CDR3 loop spans 14 amino acids. The CDR3 DNA reads as TGTGCCAGCAGCTTAGGGGACAGGGGGAACGAGCAGTACTTC. This encodes CASSLGDRGNEQYF.

The V call is TRBV20-1, the J call TRBJ2-7; D perhaps matches TRBD1 (5 bases). The V gene lost 3 bases and the J gene lost 0 bases, with 12 bases spanning the gap. Germline assignment: CDR1 DFQATT and CDR2 SNEGSKA (reference sequence). The CDR3 is made up of 14 amino acids. The DNA of the CDR3 is TGCAGTGCTAGTAAACAGGTCAACTCCTACGAGCAGTACTTC. It encodes CSASKQVNSYEQYF.

This clonotype was detected ten times or more. The J gene is TRBJ2-7, the V gene TRBV6-1; 12 bases agree with TRBD1. The CDR3 loop spans 14 amino acids. After removal of 4 bases from V and 7 bases from J, the junction contained 5 bases not matched to a gene. Germline V lookup: CDR1 MNHNS, CDR2 SASEGT. The CDR3 DNA is TGTGCCAGCAGTGGGGGACAGGGGGCCGAGGAGCAGTACTTC. This translates into CASSGGQGAEEQYF.

This clonotype was counted many times. The CDR3 loop is CASSLVSGSYYEQYF. In DNA, the CDR3 is TGTGCCAGCAGCTTAGTTTCGGGCAGCTACTACGAGCAGTACTTC. The chain uses TRBV11-1 and TRBJ2-7, with unresolved D. V was clipped by 1 base and J by 3 bases, with 13 bases between them. Per the germline V gene, CDR1 is SGHAT and CDR2 is FQDESV (reference sequence). The CDR3 consists of 15 residues.

In its sample, this clonotype was seen a few times. An end of the junction differs from the germline gene, which may be a read error. The V call is TRBV5-5, the J call TRBJ1-1, with TRBD1 as a possible D gene (5 bases). The V gene's germline CDR1 is SGHKS and CDR2 YYEKEE (reference sequence). The CDR3 extends over 11 amino acids. The CDR3 reads CASSPGGEACF. The CDR3 DNA is TGTGCCAGCAGCCCCGGGGGAGAAGCTTGCTTT.

This clonotype has at least ten counts. The V gene is TRBV7-8, the J gene TRBJ1-1; no clear D. This CDR3 is built from 15 residues. Germline loops: CDR1 SGHVS, CDR2 FQNEAQ. V gave up 5 bases and J gave up 7 bases, with 20 bases separating them. The CDR3 DNA reads as TGTGCCAGCAGCGGTCCGGGCATCCTTTTCTTTGAAGCTTTCTTT. It yields the protein CASSGPGILFFEAFF.

This clonotype has at least ten counts. CDR3 region: CASSPRPQETQYF. In nucleotides, the CDR3 is TGTGCCAGCAGCCCCCGACCCCAAGAGACCCAGTACTTC. V is TRBV11-2 and J is TRBJ2-5, with D uncertain. In germline, CDR1 is SGHAT, CDR2 FQNNGV. Trimming cost V 5 bases and J 1 base, with 8 bases left between them. The CDR3 sequence is 13 residues long.

This clonotype was observed a handful of times. The chain has TRBV6-1 and TRBJ1-1; TRBD1 might be the D (5 bases). V dropped 7 bases and J dropped 1 base, with 10 bases sitting between them. Looked up from germline, CDR1 is MNHNS and CDR2 is SASEGT. The CDR3 is 13 amino acids. The CDR3 coding sequence is TGTGCCAGCACCTTTCAGGGGAACACTGAAGCTTTCTTT. It yields the protein CASTFQGNTEAFF.

This clonotype was counted a few times. This chain connects TRBV11-2 to TRBJ2-2; TRBD2 matches at 7 bases. This CDR3 has 18 amino acids. Germline V gene lookup returns CDR1 SGHAT and CDR2 FQNNGV. The V segment lost 0 bases and the J segment 1 base; nucleotides outside the gene matches: 8. CDR3 amino acids: CASSLDRPGGRNTGELFF. CDR3 DNA sequence: TGTGCCAGCAGCTTAGACCGGCCAGGCGGGAGGAACACCGGGGAGCTGTTTTTT.

This clonotype was counted many times. The junction departs from germline at one end; a sequencing error may be responsible. V usage is TRBV18 and J usage is TRBJ2-7; D tentatively reads TRBD1 or TRBD2 (5 bases each). From germline, CDR1 is KGHSH and CDR2 LQKENI. This CDR3 is 15 amino acids long. This chain's CDR3 is CASSPQTGRYHEQYF. CDR3 DNA sequence: TGTGCCAGCTCTCCACAAACGGGACGTTACCACGAGCAGTACTTC. Variable domain in full (rest from reference TRBV18 and TRBJ2-7): NAGVMQNPRHLVRRRGQEARLRCSPMKGHSHVYWYRQLPEEGLKFMVYLQKENIIDESGMPKERFSAEFPKEGPSILRIQQVVRGDSAAYFCASSPQTGRYHEQYFGPGTRLTVT.

In the case of this clonotype: The junction and the germline gene differ at one end; a read error may be behind it. This chain uses TRBV29-1 with TRBJ1-2; tentative D call: TRBD1 (5 bases). Germline V gene data show CDR1 as SQVTM and CDR2 as ANQGSEA. The CDR3 runs 14 residues. In nucleotides, the CDR3 is TGCAGCGTTGATGGGGGGATCACGGACTATGGCTGCACCTTC. Residues: CSVDGGITDYGCTF.